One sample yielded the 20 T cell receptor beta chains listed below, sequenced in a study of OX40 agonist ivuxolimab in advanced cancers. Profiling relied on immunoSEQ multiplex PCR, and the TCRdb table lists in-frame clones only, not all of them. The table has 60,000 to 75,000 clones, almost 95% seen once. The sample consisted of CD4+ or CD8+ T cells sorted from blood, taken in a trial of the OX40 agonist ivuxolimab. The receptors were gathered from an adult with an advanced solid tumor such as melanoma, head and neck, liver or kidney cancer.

This CDR3 is CASSVASSPEQYF. The CDR3 region has the DNA TGTGCCAGCAGCGTGGCTAGTTCCCCCGAGCAGTACTTC. The genes are TRBV9 and TRBJ2-7; D unresolved. V lost 2 bases and J lost 6, with 12 bases in between. CDR1 and CDR2 from the germline V gene are SGDLS and YYNGEE. The CDR3 is 13 amino acids.

The CDR3 sequence is CASSLVGLGINEQFF. In DNA form, the CDR3 reads TGTGCCAGCAGCTTGGTCGGACTAGGAATCAATGAGCAGTTCTTC. The chain recombines TRBV7-9 with TRBJ2-1, with TRBD2 matching 7 bases. This CDR3 comprises 15 residues. CDR1 and CDR2 from the germline V gene are SEHNR and FQNEAQ (reference sequence). The trim removed 3 bases at V and 6 bases at J, leaving 8 bases unmatched.

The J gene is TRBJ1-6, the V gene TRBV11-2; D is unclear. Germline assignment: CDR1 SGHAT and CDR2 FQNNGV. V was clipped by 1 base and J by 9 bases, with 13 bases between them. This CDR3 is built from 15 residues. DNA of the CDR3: TGTGCCAGCAGCTTAGGGAGGGCAGGCGGTTCACCCCTCCACTTT. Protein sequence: CASSLGRAGGSPLHF.

The CDR3 spells CATLSAGFEQFF. The CDR3 DNA is TGTGCCACCCTAAGTGCGGGTTTTGAGCAGTTCTTC. The rearrangement uses TRBV6-6 and TRBJ2-1; tentatively, D is TRBD2 (5 bases). Looked up from germline, CDR1 is MNHNY and CDR2 is SVGAGI (reference sequence). V was cut by 10 bases and J by 9 bases, with 16 bases left in between. The CDR3 is 12 residues long.

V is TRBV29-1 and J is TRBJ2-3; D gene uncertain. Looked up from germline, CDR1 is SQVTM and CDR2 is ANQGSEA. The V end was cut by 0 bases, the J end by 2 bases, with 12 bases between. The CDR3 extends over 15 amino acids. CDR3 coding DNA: TGCAGCGTTGAAGAAACGGACCCAGACACAGATACGCAGTATTTT. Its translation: CSVEETDPDTDTQYF.

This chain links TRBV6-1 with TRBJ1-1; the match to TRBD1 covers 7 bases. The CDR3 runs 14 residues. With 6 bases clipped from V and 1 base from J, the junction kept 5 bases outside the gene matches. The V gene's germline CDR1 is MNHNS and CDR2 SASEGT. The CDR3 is CASRQDRENTEAFF. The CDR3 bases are TGTGCCAGCAGGCAAGACAGGGAGAACACTGAAGCTTTCTTT.

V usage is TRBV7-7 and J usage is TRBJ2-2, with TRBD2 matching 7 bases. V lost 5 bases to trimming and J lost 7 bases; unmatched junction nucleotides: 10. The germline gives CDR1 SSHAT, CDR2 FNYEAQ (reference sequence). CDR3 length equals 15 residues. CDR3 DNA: TGTGCCAGCAGCCTTGGGACGGGAGGTGGCGGGGAGCTGTTTTTT. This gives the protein CASSLGTGGGGELFF.

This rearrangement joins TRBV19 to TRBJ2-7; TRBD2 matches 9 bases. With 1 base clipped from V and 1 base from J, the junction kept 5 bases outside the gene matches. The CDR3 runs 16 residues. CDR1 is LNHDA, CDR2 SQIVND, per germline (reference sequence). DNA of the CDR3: TGTGCCAGTAGTATAGGTCTAGCGGGGTCATCCTACGAGCAGTACTTC. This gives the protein CASSIGLAGSSYEQYF. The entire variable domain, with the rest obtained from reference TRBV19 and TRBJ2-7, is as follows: DGGITQSPKYLFRKEGQNVTLSCEQNLNHDAMYWYRQDPGQGLRLIYYSQIVNDFQKGDIAEGYSVSREKKESFPLTVTSAQKNPTAFYLCASSIGLAGSSYEQYFGPGTRLTVT.

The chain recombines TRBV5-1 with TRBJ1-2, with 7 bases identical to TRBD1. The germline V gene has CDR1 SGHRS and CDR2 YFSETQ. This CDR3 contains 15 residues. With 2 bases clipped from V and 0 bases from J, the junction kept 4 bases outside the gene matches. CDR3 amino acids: CASSLDRVANYGYTF. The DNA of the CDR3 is TGCGCCAGCAGCTTAGACAGGGTTGCTAACTATGGCTACACCTTC.

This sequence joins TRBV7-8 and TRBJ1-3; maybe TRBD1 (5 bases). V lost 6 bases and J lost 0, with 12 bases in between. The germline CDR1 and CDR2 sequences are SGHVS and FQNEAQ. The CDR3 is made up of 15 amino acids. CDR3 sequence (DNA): TGTGCCAGCAGTCATGACAGTTTCTCTGGAAACACCATATATTTT. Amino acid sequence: CASSHDSFSGNTIYF.

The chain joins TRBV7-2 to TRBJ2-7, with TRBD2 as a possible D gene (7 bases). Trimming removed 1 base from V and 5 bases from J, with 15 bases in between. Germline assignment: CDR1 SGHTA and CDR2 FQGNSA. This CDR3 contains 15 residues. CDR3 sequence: CASSLEGGAFDEQYF. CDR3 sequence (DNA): TGTGCCAGCAGCTTAGAAGGGGGGGCTTTCGACGAGCAGTACTTC.

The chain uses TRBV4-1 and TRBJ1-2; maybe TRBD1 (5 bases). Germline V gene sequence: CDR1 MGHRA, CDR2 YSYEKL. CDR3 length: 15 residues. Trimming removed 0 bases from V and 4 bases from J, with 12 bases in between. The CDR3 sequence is CASSQETVPGYGYTF. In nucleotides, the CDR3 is TGCGCCAGCAGCCAAGAGACAGTTCCTGGCTATGGCTACACCTTC.

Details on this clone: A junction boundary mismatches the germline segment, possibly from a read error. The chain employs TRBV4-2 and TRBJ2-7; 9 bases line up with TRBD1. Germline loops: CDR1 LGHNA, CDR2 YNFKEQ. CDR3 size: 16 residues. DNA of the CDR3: TGTGCCAGCAGCCAAGACTTCGGGACAGGGTTCTACGAGCAGCACTTC. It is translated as CASSQDFGTGFYEQHF.

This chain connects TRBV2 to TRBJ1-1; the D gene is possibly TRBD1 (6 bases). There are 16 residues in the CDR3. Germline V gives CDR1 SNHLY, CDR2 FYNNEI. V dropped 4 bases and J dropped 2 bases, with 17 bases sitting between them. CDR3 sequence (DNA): TGTGCCAGCAGTGTAGGTGAGGACAGTTTTAACACTGAAGCTTTCTTT. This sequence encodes CASSVGEDSFNTEAFF.

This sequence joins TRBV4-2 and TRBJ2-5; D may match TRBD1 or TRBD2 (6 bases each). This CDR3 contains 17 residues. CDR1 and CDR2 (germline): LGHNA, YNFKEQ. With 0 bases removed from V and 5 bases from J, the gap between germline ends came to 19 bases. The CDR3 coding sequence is TGTGCCAGCAGCCAAGACCCCCACACTACAGGGAGGGAGACCCAGTACTTC. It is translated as CASSQDPHTTGRETQYF.

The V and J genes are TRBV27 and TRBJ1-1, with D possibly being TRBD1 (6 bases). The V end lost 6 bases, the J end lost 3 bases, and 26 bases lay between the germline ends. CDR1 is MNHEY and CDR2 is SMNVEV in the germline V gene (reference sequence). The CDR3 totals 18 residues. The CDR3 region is CASRIILPGGLKDTEAFF. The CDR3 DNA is TGTGCCAGCAGGATAATTTTACCCGGGGGCTTAAAGGACACTGAAGCTTTCTTT.

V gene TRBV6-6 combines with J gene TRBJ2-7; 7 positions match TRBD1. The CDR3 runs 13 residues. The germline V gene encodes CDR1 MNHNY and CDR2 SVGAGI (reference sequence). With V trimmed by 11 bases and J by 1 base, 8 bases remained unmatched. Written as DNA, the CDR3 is TGTGCCTCCGCCGGGACAGAGTCCTACGAGCAGTACTTC. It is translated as CASAGTESYEQYF.

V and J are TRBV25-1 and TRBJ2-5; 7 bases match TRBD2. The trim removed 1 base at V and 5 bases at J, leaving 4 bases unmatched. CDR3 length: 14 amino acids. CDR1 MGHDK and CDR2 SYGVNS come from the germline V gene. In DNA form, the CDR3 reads TGTGCCAGCAGTGAATGGGGGGGGTGGGAGACCCAGTACTTC. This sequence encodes CASSEWGGWETQYF.

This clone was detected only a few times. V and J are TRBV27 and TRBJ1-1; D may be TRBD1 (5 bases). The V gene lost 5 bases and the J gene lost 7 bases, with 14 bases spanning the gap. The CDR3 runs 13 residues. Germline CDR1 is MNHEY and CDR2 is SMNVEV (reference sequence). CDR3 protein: CASSRGVSGEAFF. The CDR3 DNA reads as TGTGCCAGCAGTCGAGGGGTTTCGGGTGAAGCTTTCTTT.

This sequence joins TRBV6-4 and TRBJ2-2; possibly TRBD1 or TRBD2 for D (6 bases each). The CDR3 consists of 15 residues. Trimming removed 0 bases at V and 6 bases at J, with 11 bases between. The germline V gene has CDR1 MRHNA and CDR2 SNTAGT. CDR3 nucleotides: TGTGCCAGCAGTGACTCGTTCGGGGGCGCCGGGGAGCTGTTTTTT. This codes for CASSDSFGGAGELFF.